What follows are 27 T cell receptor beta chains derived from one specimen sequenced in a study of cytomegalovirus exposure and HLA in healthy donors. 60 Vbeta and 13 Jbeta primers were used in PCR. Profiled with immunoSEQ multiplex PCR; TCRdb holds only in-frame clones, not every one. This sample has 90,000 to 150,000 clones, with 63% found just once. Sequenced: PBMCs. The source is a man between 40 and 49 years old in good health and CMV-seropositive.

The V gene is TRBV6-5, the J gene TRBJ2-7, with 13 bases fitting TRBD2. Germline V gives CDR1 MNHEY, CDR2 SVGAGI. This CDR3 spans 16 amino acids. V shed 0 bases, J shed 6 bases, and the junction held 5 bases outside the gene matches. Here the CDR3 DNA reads TGTGCCAGCAGTTACTCGCGACTAGCGGGAGGCTGCGAGCAGTACTTC. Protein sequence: CASSYSRLAGGCEQYF.

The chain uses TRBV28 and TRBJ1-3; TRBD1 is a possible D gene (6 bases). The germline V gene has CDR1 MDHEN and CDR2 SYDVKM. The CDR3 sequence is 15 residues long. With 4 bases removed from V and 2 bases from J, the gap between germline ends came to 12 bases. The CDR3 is CASSSGGGPGNTIYF. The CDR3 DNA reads TGTGCCAGCAGTTCAGGCGGGGGGCCTGGAAACACCATATATTTT.

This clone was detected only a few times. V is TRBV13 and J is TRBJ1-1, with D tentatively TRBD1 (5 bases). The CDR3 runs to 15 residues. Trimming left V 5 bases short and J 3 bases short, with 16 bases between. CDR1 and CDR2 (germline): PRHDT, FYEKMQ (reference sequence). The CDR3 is CASSQTAGTYTEAFF. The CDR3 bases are TGTGCCAGCAGCCAAACGGCAGGGACTTACACTGAAGCTTTCTTT.

The CDR3 region has the DNA TGTGCCAGTATGGACAGGGGGATCCCCGGGGAGCTGTTTTTT. It encodes CASMDRGIPGELFF. The chain carries TRBV19 and TRBJ2-2, with 10 bases that match TRBD1. V lost 7 bases to trimming and J lost 6 bases; unmatched junction nucleotides: 5. Germline V gene lookup returns CDR1 LNHDA and CDR2 SQIVND (reference sequence). This CDR3 comprises 14 residues.

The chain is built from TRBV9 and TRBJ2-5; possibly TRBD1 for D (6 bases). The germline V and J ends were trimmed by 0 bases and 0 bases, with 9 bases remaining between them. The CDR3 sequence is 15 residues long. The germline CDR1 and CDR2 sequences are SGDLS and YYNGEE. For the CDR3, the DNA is TGTGCCAGCAGCGTAGTCGGGACATACCAAGAGACCCAGTACTTC. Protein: CASSVVGTYQETQYF.

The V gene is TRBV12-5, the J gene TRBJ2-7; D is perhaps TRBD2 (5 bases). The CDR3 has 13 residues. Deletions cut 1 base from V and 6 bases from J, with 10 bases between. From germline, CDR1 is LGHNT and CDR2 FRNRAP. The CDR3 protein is CASGLGTSGEQYF. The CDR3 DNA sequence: TGTGCTAGTGGTTTGGGGACTTCGGGCGAGCAGTACTTC.

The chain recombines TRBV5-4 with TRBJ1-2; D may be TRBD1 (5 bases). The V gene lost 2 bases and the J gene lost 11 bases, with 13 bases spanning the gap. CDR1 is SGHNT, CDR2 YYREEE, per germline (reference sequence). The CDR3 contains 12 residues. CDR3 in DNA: TGTGCCAGCAGCTTTTACAGGCAAGAATACACCTTC. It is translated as CASSFYRQEYTF.

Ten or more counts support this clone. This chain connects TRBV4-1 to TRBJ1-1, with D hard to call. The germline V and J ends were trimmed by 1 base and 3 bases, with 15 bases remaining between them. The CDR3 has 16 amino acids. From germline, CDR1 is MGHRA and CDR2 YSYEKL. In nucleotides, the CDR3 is TGCGCCAGCAGCCAAGGGGTGATCCTGGGCCACACTGAAGCTTTCTTT. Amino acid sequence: CASSQGVILGHTEAFF.

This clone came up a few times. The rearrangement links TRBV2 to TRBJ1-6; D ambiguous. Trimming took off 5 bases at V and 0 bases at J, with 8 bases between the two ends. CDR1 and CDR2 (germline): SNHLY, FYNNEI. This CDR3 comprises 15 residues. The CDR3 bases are TGTGCCAGCAGTAGGGAGAGCTCCTATAATTCACCCCTCCACTTT. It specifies CASSRESSYNSPLHF.

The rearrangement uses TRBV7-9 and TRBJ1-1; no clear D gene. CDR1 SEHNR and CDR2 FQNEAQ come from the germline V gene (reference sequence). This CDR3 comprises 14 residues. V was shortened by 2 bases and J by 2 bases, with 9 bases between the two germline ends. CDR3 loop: CASSLTVPNTEAFF. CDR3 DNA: TGTGCCAGCAGCTTAACTGTCCCCAACACTGAAGCTTTCTTT.

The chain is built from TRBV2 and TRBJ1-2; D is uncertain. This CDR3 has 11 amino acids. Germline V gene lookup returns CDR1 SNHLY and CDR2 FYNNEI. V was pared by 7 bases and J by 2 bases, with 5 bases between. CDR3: CASNYNYGYTF. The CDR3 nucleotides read TGTGCCAGCAACTACAACTATGGCTACACCTTC.

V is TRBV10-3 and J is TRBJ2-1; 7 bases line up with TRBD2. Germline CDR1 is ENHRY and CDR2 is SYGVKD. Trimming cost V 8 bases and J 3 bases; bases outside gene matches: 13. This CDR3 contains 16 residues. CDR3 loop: CAISPGAGEDYNEQFF. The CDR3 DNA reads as TGTGCCATCTCCCCCGGGGCGGGAGAAGACTACAATGAGCAGTTCTTC.

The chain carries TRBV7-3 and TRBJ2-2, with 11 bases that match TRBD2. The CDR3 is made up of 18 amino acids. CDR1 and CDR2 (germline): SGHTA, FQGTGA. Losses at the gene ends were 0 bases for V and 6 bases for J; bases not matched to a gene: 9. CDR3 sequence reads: CASSLTALAGVRAGELFF. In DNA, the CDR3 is TGTGCCAGCAGCTTAACTGCACTAGCGGGAGTGAGGGCCGGGGAGCTGTTTTTT.

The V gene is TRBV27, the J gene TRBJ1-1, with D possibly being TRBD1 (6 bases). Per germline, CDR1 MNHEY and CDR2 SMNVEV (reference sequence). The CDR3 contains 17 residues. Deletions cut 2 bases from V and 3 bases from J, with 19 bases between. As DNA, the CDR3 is TGTGCCAGCAGTTTAAAGGGGGTAGGGGATACCCACACTGAAGCTTTCTTT. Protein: CASSLKGVGDTHTEAFF.

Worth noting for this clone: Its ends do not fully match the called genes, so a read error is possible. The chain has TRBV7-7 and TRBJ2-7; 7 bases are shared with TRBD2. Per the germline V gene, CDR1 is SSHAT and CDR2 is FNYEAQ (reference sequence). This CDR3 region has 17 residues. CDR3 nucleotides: TGTGCTAGCAGCTTAGCGAGGGAGGGCATAGGCAAAAACGAGCAGTACTTC. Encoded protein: CASSLAREGIGKNEQYF. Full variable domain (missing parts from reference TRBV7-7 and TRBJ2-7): GAGVSQSPRYKVTKRGQDVTLRCDPISSHATLYWYQQALGQGPEFLTYFNYEAQPDKSGLPSDRFSAERPEGSISTLTIQRTEQRDSAMYRCASSLAREGIGKNEQYFGPGTRLTVT.

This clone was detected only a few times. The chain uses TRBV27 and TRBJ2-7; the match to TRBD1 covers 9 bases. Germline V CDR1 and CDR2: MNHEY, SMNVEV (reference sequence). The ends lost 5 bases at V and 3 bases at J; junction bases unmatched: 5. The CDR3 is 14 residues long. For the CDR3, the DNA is TGTGCCAGCAGTCAACAGGGGGCCAACTACGAGCAGTACTTC. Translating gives CASSQQGANYEQYF.

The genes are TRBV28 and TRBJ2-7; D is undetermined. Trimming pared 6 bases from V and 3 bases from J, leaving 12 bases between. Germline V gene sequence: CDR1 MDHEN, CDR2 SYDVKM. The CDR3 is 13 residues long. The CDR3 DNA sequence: TGTGCCAGCAGATCGGGTCCCCTCTACGAGCAGTACTTC. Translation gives CASRSGPLYEQYF.

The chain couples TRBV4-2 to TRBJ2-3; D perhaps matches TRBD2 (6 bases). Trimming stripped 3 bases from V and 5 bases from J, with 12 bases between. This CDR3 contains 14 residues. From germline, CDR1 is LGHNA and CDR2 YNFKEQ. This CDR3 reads CASSQRGGGDTQYF. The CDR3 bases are TGTGCCAGCAGCCAGAGGGGAGGTGGAGATACGCAGTATTTT.

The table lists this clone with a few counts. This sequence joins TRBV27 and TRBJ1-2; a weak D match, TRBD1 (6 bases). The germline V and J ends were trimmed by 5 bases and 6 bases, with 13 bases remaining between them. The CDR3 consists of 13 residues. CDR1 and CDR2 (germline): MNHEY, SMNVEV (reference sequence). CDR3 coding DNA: TGTGCCAGCAGTGGCCGGACAGTGGATGGCTACACCTTC. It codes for CASSGRTVDGYTF.

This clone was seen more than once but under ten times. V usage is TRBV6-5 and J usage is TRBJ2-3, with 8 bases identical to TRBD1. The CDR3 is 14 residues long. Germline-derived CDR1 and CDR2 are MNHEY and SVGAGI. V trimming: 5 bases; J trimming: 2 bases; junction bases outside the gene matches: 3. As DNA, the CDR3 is TGTGCCAGCAGTCGGACAGGGCCCACAGATACGCAGTATTTT. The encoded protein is CASSRTGPTDTQYF.

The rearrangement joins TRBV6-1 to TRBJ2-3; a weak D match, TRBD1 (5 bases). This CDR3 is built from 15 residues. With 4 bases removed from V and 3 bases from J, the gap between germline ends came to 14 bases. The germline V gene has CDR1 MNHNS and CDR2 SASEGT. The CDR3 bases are TGTGCCAGCAGTGTTGGGGCCCAAACTACAGATACGCAGTATTTT. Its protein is CASSVGAQTTDTQYF.

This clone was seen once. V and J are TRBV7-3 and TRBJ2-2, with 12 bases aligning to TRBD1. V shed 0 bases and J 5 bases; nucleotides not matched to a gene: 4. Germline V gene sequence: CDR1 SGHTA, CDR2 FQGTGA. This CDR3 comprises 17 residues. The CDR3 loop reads CASSLTGTGGTTGELFF. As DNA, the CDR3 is TGTGCCAGCAGCTTAACCGGGACAGGGGGCACTACCGGGGAGCTGTTTTTT.

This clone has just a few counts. CDR3 sequence (DNA): TGTGCCAGCAGCCAGACAGGGTTCCACGAGCAGTACTTC. Encoded protein: CASSQTGFHEQYF. This rearrangement joins TRBV7-9 to TRBJ2-7, with 7 bases identical to TRBD1. V was pared by 5 bases and J by 5 bases, with 6 bases of the junction left unmatched. Germline V gene sequence: CDR1 SEHNR, CDR2 FQNEAQ (reference sequence). The CDR3 spans 13 residues.

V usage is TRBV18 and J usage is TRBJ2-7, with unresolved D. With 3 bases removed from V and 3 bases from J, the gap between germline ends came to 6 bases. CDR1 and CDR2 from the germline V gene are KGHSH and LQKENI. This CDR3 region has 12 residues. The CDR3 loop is CASSPAVYEQYF. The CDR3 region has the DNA TGTGCCAGCTCACCCGCAGTCTACGAGCAGTACTTC.

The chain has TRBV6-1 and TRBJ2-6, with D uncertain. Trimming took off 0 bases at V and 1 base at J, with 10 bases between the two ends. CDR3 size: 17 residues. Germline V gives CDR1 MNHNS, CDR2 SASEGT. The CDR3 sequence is CASSEAVVQSGANVLTF. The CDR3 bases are TGTGCCAGCAGTGAAGCCGTTGTACAGTCTGGGGCCAACGTCCTGACTTTC.

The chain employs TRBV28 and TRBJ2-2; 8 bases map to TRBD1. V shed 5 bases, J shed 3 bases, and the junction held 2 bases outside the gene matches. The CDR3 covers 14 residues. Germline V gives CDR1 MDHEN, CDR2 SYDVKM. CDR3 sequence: CASSQGAYTGELFF. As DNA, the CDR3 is TGTGCCAGCAGTCAGGGGGCTTACACCGGGGAGCTGTTTTTT.

For the CDR3, the DNA is TGTGCCAGTAGTTCACACATGACTGGAAACACCATATATTTT. It specifies CASSSHMTGNTIYF. This sequence joins TRBV19 and TRBJ1-3; D uncertain. The CDR3 spans 14 residues. Germline CDR1 is LNHDA and CDR2 is SQIVND (reference sequence). The germline V and J ends were trimmed by 5 bases and 2 bases, with 10 bases remaining between them.